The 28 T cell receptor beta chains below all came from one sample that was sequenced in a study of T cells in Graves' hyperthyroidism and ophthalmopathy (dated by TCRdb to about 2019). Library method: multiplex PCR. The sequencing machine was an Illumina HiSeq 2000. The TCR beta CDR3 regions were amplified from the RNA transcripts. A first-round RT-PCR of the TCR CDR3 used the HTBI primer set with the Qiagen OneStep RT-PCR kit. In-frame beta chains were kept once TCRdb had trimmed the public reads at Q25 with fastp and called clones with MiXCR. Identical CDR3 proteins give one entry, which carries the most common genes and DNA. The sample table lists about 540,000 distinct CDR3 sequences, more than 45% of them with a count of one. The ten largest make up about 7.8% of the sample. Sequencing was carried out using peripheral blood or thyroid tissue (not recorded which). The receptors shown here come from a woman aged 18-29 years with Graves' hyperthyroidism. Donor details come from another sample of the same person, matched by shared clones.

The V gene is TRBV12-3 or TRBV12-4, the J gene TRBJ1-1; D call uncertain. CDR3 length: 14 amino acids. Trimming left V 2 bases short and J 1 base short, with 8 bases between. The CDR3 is CASSLRQKNTEAFF. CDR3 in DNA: TGTGCCAGCAGTTTAAGGCAGAAGAACACTGAAGCTTTCTTT.

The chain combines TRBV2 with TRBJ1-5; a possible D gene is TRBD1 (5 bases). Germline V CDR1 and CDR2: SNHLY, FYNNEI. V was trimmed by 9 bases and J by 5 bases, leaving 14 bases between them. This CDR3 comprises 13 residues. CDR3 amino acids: CASSGGWDQPQHF. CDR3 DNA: TGTGCCAGTTCCGGGGGGTGGGATCAGCCCCAGCATTTT.

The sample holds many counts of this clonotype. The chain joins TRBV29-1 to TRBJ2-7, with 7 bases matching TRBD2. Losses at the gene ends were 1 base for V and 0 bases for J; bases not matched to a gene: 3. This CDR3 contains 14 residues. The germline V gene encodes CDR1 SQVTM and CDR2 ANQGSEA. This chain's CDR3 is CSVEGASGSYEQYF. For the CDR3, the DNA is TGCAGCGTTGAAGGGGCTAGCGGCTCCTACGAGCAGTACTTC.

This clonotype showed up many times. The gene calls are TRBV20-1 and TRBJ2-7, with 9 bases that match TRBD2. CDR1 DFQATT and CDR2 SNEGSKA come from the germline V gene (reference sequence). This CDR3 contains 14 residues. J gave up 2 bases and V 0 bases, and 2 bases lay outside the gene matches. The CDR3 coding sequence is TGCAGTGCTAGAGACGCTAGCGGGACCTACGAGCAGTACTTC. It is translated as CSARDASGTYEQYF.

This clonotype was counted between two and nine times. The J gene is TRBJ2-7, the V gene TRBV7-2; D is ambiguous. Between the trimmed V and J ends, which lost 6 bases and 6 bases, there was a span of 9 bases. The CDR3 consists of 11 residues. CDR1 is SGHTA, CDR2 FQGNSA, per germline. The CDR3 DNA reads TGTGCCAGCAGTCCTCGAATCGAGCAGTACTTC. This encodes CASSPRIEQYF. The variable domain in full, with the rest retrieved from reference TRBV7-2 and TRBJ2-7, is GAGVSQSPSNKVTEKGKDVELRCDPISGHTALYWYRQSLGQGLEFLIYFQGNSAPDKSGLPSDRFSAERTGGSVSTLTIQRTQQEDSAVYLCASSPRIEQYFGPGTRLTVT.

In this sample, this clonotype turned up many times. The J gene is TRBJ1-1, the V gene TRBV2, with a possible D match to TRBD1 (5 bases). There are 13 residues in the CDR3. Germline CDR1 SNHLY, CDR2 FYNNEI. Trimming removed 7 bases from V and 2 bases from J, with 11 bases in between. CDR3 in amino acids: CASNLDRNTEAFF. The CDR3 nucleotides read TGTGCCAGCAACCTCGACAGAAACACTGAAGCTTTCTTT.

CDR3 DNA: TGTGCCAGCAGTGCGGGAGATGTAAAGACCCAGTACTTC. It codes for CASSAGDVKTQYF. The rearrangement uses TRBV2 and TRBJ2-5, with D possibly being TRBD2 (6 bases). Germline CDR1 is SNHLY and CDR2 is FYNNEI. This CDR3 region has 13 residues. V was trimmed by 4 bases and J by 6 bases, leaving 12 bases between them.

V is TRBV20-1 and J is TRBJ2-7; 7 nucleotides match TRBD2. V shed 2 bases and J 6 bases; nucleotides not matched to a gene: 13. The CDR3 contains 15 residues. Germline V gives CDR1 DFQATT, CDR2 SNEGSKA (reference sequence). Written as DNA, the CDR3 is TGCAGTGCTAGATCCCAAGGACTAGTGGATGGCGAGCAGTACTTC. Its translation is CSARSQGLVDGEQYF.

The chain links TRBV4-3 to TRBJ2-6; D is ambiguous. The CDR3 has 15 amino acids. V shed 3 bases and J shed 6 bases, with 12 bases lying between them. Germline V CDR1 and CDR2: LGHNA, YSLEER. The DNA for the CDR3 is TGCGCCAGCAGCCATGGGCCGAGCCAGGCCAACGTCCTGACTTTC. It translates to CASSHGPSQANVLTF.

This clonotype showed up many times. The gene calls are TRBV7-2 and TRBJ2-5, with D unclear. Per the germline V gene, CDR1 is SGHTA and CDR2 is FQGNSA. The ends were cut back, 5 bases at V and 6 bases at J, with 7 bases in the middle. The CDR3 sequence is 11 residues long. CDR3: CASSRRQTQYF. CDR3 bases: TGTGCCAGCAGCCGCAGGCAGACCCAGTACTTC. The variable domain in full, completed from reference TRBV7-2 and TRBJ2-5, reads GAGVSQSPSNKVTEKGKDVELRCDPISGHTALYWYRQSLGQGLEFLIYFQGNSAPDKSGLPSDRFSAERTGGSVSTLTIQRTQQEDSAVYLCASSRRQTQYFGPGTRLLVL.

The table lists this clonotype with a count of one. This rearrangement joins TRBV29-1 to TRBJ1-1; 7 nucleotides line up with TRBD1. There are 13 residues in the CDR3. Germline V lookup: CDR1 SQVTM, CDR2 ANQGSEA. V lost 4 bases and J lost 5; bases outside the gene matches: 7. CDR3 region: CSVATGRITEAFF. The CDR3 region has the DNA TGCAGCGTTGCGACAGGGAGGATAACTGAAGCTTTCTTT.

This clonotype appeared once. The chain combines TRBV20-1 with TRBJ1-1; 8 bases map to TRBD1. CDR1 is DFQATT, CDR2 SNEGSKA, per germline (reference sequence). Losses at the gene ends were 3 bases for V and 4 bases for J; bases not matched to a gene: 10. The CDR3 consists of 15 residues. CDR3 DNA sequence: TGCAGTGCTAGGGGGCAGGGGGCAGGGAGCACTGAAGCTTTCTTT. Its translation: CSARGQGAGSTEAFF.

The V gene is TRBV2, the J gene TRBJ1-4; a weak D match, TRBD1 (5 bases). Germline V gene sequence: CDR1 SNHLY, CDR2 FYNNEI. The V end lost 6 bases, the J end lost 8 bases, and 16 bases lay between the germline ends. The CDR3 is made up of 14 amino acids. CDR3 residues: CASSVSGRGEKLFF. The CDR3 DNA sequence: TGTGCCAGCAGCGTCTCTGGACGGGGGGAAAAACTGTTTTTT.

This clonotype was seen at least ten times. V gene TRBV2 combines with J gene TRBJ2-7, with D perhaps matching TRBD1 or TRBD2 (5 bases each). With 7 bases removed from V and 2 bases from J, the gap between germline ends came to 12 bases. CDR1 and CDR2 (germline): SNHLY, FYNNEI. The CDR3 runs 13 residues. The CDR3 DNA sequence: TGTGCCAGCAACGGGGACGGTACCTACGAGCAGTACTTC. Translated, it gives CASNGDGTYEQYF. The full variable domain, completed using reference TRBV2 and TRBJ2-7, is EPEVTQTPSHQVTQMGQEVILRCVPISNHLYFYWYRQILGQKVEFLVSFYNNEISEKSEIFDDQFSVERPDGSNFTLKIRSTKLEDSAMYFCASNGDGTYEQYFGPGTRLTVT.

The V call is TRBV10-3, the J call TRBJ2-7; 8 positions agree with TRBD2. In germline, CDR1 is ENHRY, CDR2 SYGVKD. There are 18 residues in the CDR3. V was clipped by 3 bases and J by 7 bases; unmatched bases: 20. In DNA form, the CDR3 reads TGTGCCATCAGTGACCGAACAGGAACTAGCGGCACCACAGTAGAGCAGTACTTC. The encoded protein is CAISDRTGTSGTTVEQYF.

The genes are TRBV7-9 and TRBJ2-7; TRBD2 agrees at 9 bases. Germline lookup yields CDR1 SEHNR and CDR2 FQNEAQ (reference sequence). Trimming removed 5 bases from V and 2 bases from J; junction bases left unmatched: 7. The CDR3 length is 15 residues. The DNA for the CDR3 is TGTGCCAGCAGCCCCAAAAGCGGGAGGACCTACGAGCAGTACTTC. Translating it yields CASSPKSGRTYEQYF. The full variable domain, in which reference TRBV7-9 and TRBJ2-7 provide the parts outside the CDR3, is DTGVSQNPRHKITKRGQNVTFRCDPISEHNRLYWYRQTLGQGPEFLTYFQNEAQLEKSRLLSDRFSAERPKGSFSTLEIQRTEQGDSAMYLCASSPKSGRTYEQYFGPGTRLTVT.

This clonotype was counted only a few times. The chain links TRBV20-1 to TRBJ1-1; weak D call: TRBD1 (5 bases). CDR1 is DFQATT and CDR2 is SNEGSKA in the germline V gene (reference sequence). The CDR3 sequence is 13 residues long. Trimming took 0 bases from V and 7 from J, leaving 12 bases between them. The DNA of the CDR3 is TGCAGTGCTAGAGAGGAGGTCGACAGTGAAGCTTTCTTT. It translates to CSAREEVDSEAFF.

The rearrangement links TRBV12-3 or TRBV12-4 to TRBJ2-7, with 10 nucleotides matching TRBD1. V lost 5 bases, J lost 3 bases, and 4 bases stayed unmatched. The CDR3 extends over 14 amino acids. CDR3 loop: CASSRQGASYEQYF. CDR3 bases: TGTGCCAGCAGTCGACAGGGGGCGAGCTACGAGCAGTACTTC.

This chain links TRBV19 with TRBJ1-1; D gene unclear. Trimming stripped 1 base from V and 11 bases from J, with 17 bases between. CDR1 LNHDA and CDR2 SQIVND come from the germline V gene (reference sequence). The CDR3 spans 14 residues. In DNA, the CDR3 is TGTGCCAGTAGTATAGTTAAGGACCTTCCGGGGGCTTTCTTT. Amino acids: CASSIVKDLPGAFF. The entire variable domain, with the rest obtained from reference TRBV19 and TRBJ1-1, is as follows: DGGITQSPKYLFRKEGQNVTLSCEQNLNHDAMYWYRQDPGQGLRLIYYSQIVNDFQKGDIAEGYSVSREKKESFPLTVTSAQKNPTAFYLCASSIVKDLPGAFFGQGTRLTVV.

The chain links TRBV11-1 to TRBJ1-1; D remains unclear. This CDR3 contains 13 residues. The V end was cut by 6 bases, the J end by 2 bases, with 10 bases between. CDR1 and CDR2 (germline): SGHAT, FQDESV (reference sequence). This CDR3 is CASSNRDNTEAFF. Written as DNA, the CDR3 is TGTGCCAGCAGTAACCGAGACAACACTGAAGCTTTCTTT.

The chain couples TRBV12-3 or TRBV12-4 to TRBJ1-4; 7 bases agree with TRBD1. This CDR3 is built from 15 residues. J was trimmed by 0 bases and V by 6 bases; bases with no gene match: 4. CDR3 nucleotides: TGTGCCAGCAGATTTCAGGGGGCAACTAATGAAAAACTGTTTTTT. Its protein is CASRFQGATNEKLFF.

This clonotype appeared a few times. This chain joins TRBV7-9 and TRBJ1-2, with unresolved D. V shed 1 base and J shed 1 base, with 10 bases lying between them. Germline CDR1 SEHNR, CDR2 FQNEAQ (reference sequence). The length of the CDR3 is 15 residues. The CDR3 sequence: CASSLERPFNYGYTF. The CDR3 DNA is TGTGCCAGCAGCTTAGAGAGGCCATTTAACTATGGCTACACCTTC.

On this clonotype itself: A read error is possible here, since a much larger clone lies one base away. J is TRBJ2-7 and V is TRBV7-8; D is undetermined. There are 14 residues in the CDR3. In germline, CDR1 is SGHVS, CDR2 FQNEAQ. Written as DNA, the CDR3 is TGTGCCAGCAGCTTCACGGACGAATCCTACGAGCACTACTTC. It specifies CASSFTDESYEHYF.

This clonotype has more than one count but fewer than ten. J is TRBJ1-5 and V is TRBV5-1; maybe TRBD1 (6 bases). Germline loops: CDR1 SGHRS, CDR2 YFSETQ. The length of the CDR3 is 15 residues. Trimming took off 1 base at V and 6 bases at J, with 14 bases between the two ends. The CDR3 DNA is TGCGCCAGCAGCTTGACGGGGGCGGTCGGTCAGCCCCAGCATTTT. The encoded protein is CASSLTGAVGQPQHF.

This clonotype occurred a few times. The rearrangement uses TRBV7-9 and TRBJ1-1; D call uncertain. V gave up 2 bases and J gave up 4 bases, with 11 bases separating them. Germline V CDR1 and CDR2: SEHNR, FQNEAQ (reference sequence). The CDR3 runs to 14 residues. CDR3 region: CASSLRQFRTEAFF. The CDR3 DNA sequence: TGTGCCAGCAGCTTACGGCAATTCCGCACTGAAGCTTTCTTT.

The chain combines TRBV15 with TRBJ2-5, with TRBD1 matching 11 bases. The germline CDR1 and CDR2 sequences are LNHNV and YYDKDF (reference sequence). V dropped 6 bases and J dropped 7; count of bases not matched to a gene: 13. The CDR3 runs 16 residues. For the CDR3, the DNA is TGTGCCACCAGATCTCCGGGACAGGGGGTTCGAGGGACCCAGTACTTC. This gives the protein CATRSPGQGVRGTQYF.

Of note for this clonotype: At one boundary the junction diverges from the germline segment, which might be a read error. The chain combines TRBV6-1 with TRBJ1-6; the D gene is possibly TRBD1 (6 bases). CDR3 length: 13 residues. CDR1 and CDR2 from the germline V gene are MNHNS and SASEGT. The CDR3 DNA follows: TGTGCCAGCAGACAGGGACTTAATTCACCCCCCCACTTT. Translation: CASRQGLNSPPHF.

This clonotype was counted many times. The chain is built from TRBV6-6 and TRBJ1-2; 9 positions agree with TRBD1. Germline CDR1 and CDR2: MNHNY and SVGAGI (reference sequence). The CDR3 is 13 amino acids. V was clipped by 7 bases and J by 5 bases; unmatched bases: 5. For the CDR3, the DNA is TGTGCCAGCACCAGGACAGGGGATTATGGCTACACCTTC. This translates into CASTRTGDYGYTF.